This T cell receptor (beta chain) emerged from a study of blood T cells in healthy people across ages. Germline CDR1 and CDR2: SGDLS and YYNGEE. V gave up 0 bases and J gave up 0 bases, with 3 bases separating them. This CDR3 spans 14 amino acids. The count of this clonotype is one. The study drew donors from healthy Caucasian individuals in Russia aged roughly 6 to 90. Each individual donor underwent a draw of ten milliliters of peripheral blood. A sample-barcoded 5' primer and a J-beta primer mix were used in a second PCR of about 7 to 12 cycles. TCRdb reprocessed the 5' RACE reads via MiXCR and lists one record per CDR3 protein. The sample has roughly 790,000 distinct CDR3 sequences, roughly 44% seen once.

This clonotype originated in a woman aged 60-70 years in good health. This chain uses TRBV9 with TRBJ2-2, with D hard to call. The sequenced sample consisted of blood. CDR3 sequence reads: CASSVAPNTGELFF. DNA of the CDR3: TGTGCCAGCAGCGTAGCTCCGAACACCGGGGAGCTGTTTTTT. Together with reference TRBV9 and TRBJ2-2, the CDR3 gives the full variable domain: DSGVTQTPKHLITATGQRVTLRCSPRSGDLSVYWYQQSLDQGLQFLIQYYNGEERAKGNILERFSAQQFPDLHSELNLSSLELGDSALYFCASSVAPNTGELFFGEGSRLTVL.